What follows are 13 T cell receptor beta chains derived from one specimen sequenced in a study of blood T cell repertoires in COVID-19. The assay was immunoSEQ multiplex PCR, and TCRdb's table has in-frame clones only and misses some. The profile shows about 250,000 clones, 65% to 85% of them singletons. The specimen sequenced was peripheral blood. These receptors were taken from a human donor in a cohort sampled during active COVID-19.

Only one count was recorded for this clone. The chain uses TRBV18 and TRBJ2-7; a possible D gene is TRBD1 (5 bases). The length of the CDR3 is 13 residues. V was cut by 3 bases and J by 6 bases, with 12 bases left in between. Germline CDR1 reads KGHSH; CDR2 reads LQKENI. The CDR3 loop is CASSPGGQGEQYF. In DNA form, the CDR3 reads TGTGCCAGCTCACCGGGTGGGCAGGGCGAGCAGTACTTC.

The chain combines TRBV19 with TRBJ1-5, with a possible D match to TRBD1 (5 bases). Germline values: CDR1 LNHDA, CDR2 SQIVND (reference sequence). V lost 7 bases and J 7 bases, leaving 23 bases between the germline ends. This CDR3 has 16 residues. The CDR3 sequence is CASKSLAGQSSQPQHF. As DNA, the CDR3 is TGTGCCAGTAAGAGTTTGGCGGGGCAGAGTAGCCAGCCCCAGCATTTT.

This clone occurred once. The germline gene is not matched at one end of the junction; a read error may be the cause. This chain links TRBV27 with TRBJ2-7; D remains unclear. The germline CDR1 and CDR2 sequences are MNHEY and SMNVEV (reference sequence). The CDR3 runs 9 residues. DNA of the CDR3: TGTGCCAGCAGTTTTGTGGCCTTTTTC. Its protein is CASSFVAFF.

The V and J genes are TRBV6-4 and TRBJ2-1; a possible D gene is TRBD2 (6 bases). V dropped 4 bases and J dropped 0 bases, with 13 bases sitting between them. Germline CDR1 MRHNA, CDR2 SNTAGT. The CDR3 has 16 amino acids. The CDR3 nucleotides are TGTGCCAGCAGTGCCCTAGGAGGGAGCTCCTACAATGAGCAGTTCTTC. Translating it yields CASSALGGSSYNEQFF.

The rearrangement links TRBV18 to TRBJ2-5, with D perhaps matching TRBD2 (5 bases). The V gene lost 6 bases and the J gene lost 5 bases, with 13 bases spanning the gap. This CDR3 is built from 13 residues. The germline V gene has CDR1 KGHSH and CDR2 LQKENI. The CDR3 sequence: CASSLTRMETQYF. The CDR3, as DNA: TGTGCCAGCTCCCTCACTAGGATGGAGACCCAGTACTTC.

This clone was observed a few times. This chain connects TRBV24-1 to TRBJ2-5, with 8 bases fitting TRBD1. The length of the CDR3 is 15 residues. Germline lookup yields CDR1 KGHDR and CDR2 SFDVKD. With 3 bases clipped from V and 2 bases from J, the junction kept 4 bases outside the gene matches. The CDR3 loop is CATSDRTGFQETQYF. In DNA, the CDR3 is TGTGCCACCAGTGATCGGACAGGGTTTCAAGAGACCCAGTACTTC.

J is TRBJ1-3 and V is TRBV5-1; D uncertain. The germline gives CDR1 SGHRS, CDR2 YFSETQ. The CDR3 totals 15 residues. Trimming cost V 0 bases and J 0 bases, with 7 bases left between them. DNA for the CDR3: TGCGCCAGCAGCTTGGCGCCGGTCTCTGGAAACACCATATATTTT. It translates to CASSLAPVSGNTIYF. Looking up the rest from reference TRBV5-1 and TRBJ1-3 gives the full variable domain: KAGVTQTPRYLIKTRGQQVTLSCSPISGHRSVSWYQQTPGQGLQFLFEYFSETQRNKGNFPGRFSGRQFSNSRSEMNVSTLELGDSALYLCASSLAPVSGNTIYFGEGSWLTVV.

As DNA, the CDR3 is TGTGCCAGCAGCTTCAGGGGGCGAGGGACTGAAGCTTTCTTT. Translated, it gives CASSFRGRGTEAFF. The chain has TRBV7-2 and TRBJ1-1; TRBD1 matches at 8 bases. Germline V CDR1 and CDR2: SGHTA, FQGNSA. The CDR3 is made up of 14 amino acids. The trim removed 3 bases at V and 5 bases at J, leaving 5 bases unmatched.

The rearrangement links TRBV5-8 to TRBJ2-7, with a tentative D call TRBD1 (6 bases). V lost 7 bases and J 9 bases, leaving 17 bases between the germline ends. The CDR3 contains 12 residues. CDR1 and CDR2 (germline): SGHTS, YDEGEE. CDR3 protein: CASVRGLTGQYF. Here the CDR3 DNA reads TGTGCCAGCGTCAGGGGCCTAACGGGGCAGTACTTC. Drawing the rest from reference TRBV5-8 and TRBJ2-7, the complete variable domain is EAGVTQSPTHLIKTRGQQATLRCSPISGHTSVYWYQQALGLGLQFLLWYDEGEERNRGNFPPRFSGRQFPNYSSELNVNALELEDSALYLCASVRGLTGQYFGPGTRLTVT.

J is TRBJ1-4 and V is TRBV28; D may be TRBD1 (5 bases). From germline, CDR1 is MDHEN and CDR2 SYDVKM. V gave up 3 bases and J gave up 1 base, with 9 bases separating them. This CDR3 region has 15 residues. CDR3 nucleotide sequence: TGTGCCAGCAGTTTCCCGACAGAAACTAATGAAAAACTGTTTTTT. Translation gives CASSFPTETNEKLFF.

CDR3 coding DNA: TGTGCCAGCGGGCGGGAGGCTAAGGGGGAGACCCAGTACTTC. Translation: CASGREAKGETQYF. This chain joins TRBV9 and TRBJ2-5; 8 nucleotides match TRBD2. The CDR3 extends over 14 amino acids. Germline V gene lookup returns CDR1 SGDLS and CDR2 YYNGEE. V lost 7 bases to trimming and J lost 5 bases; unmatched junction nucleotides: 10.

V and J are TRBV6-2 or TRBV6-3 and TRBJ2-3; 13 bases map to TRBD2. Per germline, CDR1 MNHEY and CDR2 SVGEGT. V shed 4 bases and J 4 bases; nucleotides not matched to a gene: 5. The CDR3 loop spans 16 amino acids. The CDR3 spells CASSWTSGSRPDTQYF. The CDR3 bases are TGTGCCAGCAGTTGGACTAGCGGGAGTCGCCCAGATACGCAGTATTTT.

The chain joins TRBV7-8 to TRBJ2-1; possible D gene TRBD1, 6 bases. Germline CDR1 reads SGHVS; CDR2 reads FQNEAQ. V lost 5 bases to trimming and J lost 4 bases, with 15 bases between them. This CDR3 has 15 residues. DNA of the CDR3: TGTGCCAGCAGCCGGAACAGGGTTGGTTACAATGAGCAGTTCTTC. This encodes CASSRNRVGYNEQFF.